This T cell receptor (beta chain) originates from a study of beta chain features in type 1 diabetes. General study results and limits: Sequencing from cDNA could over-represent high-TCR-expressing cells.

This clone showed up just a few times. Its antigen is undetermined. Trimming pared 1 base from V and 5 bases from J, leaving 15 bases between. CDR3 length: 15 residues. Looked up from germline, CDR1 is GTSNPN and CDR2 is SVGIG (reference sequence). Expressed TCRB transcripts were sequenced because the entire RNA isolate underwent reverse transcription. Profiling relied on immunoSEQ multiplex PCR, and the TCRdb table lists in-frame clones only, not all of them. Counted here are 400,000 to 600,000 clones, around 28% occurring once; the ten biggest clones make up almost 0.065%. The sequenced material came from naive CD4+ T cells from blood. The gene calls are TRBV30 and TRBJ2-1; D is possibly TRBD1 or TRBD2 (5 bases each). The TCR was taken from a man between 18 and 29 years old in good health. The CDR3 DNA reads as TGTGCCTGGAGTGCGTGGGACGAGAAGGACAATGAGCAGTTCTTC. This sequence encodes CAWSAWDEKDNEQFF.